These 12 T cell receptor beta chains were sequenced from one sample in a study of T cell responses to AZD1222 COVID-19 vaccine. This table comes from immunoSEQ multiplex PCR, and its TCRdb copy is limited to in-frame clones, with some not included. The sample contains 100,000 to 140,000 clones, under 95% of which appear only once. Sequenced material: peripheral blood, taken on day 0 of AZD1222 vaccination. These receptors originate from an adult in good health.

This chain connects TRBV5-1 to TRBJ2-7; D is unclear. CDR1 is SGHRS, CDR2 YFSETQ, per germline. V gave up 4 bases and J gave up 3 bases, with 8 bases separating them. The CDR3 covers 12 residues. CDR3 DNA: TGCGCCAGCAGCGCCTCGATCTACGAGCAGTACTTC. Its protein product is CASSASIYEQYF.

The rearrangement uses TRBV12-3 or TRBV12-4 and TRBJ1-6; unclear D gene. Deletions cut 4 bases from V and 13 bases from J, with 14 bases between. CDR3 size: 13 residues. The CDR3 DNA is TGTGCCAGCAGTTATCACTCCGGGAGGCCCCTCCACTTT. Its protein product is CASSYHSGRPLHF.

The chain combines TRBV9 with TRBJ2-1; 7 nucleotides align to TRBD1. V dropped 4 bases and J dropped 2; count of bases not matched to a gene: 12. The CDR3 consists of 17 residues. CDR1 is SGDLS and CDR2 is YYNGEE in the germline V gene. The CDR3 DNA is TGTGCCAGCAGCCCCCTTGATCCGGGACAGCCCTACAATGAGCAGTTCTTC. Amino acid sequence: CASSPLDPGQPYNEQFF.

CDR3 residues: CASSGGTGRYEQYF. In DNA form, the CDR3 reads TGTGCCAGCAGCGGCGGGACAGGGAGGTACGAGCAGTACTTC. The chain links TRBV9 to TRBJ2-7; 9 bases line up with TRBD1. Germline CDR1 and CDR2: SGDLS and YYNGEE. The length of the CDR3 is 14 residues. V dropped 3 bases and J dropped 4; count of bases not matched to a gene: 5.

The genes are TRBV7-8 and TRBJ1-3, with D maybe TRBD1 (5 bases). Deletions cut 5 bases from V and 3 bases from J, with 8 bases between. Germline V gives CDR1 SGHVS, CDR2 FQNEAQ. The CDR3 extends over 13 amino acids. In DNA, the CDR3 is TGTGCCAGCAGCGGACATAATGGAAACACCATATATTTT. Its translation is CASSGHNGNTIYF.

This chain links TRBV7-9 with TRBJ1-6; perhaps TRBD1 as D (5 bases). The CDR3 spans 16 residues. Looked up from germline, CDR1 is SEHNR and CDR2 is FQNEAQ (reference sequence). Trimming removed 5 bases at V and 0 bases at J, with 11 bases between. CDR3: CASSPWTTSYNSPLHF. In DNA, the CDR3 is TGTGCCAGCAGCCCGTGGACAACCTCCTATAATTCACCCCTCCACTTT.

This sequence joins TRBV6-5 and TRBJ2-7; D gene unclear. Trimming shortened V by 11 bases and J by 4 bases, and 12 bases separated the two germline ends. Germline values: CDR1 MNHEY, CDR2 SVGAGI. This CDR3 comprises 11 residues. CDR3 in amino acids: CAVMWGYEQYF. For the CDR3, the DNA is TGTGCCGTCATGTGGGGTTACGAGCAGTACTTC.

The chain uses TRBV12-3 or TRBV12-4 and TRBJ1-1; the match to TRBD1 covers 7 bases. Trimming took 3 bases from V and 4 from J; bases not matched to a gene: 2. The CDR3 is 13 residues long. CDR3 residues: CASSFPGGTEAFF. DNA for the CDR3: TGTGCCAGCAGTTTTCCAGGGGGCACTGAAGCTTTCTTT.

The chain employs TRBV2 and TRBJ1-4; the D gene is possibly TRBD1 (5 bases). The length of the CDR3 is 15 residues. V shed 3 bases and J shed 1 base, with 9 bases lying between them. CDR1 SNHLY and CDR2 FYNNEI come from the germline V gene. For the CDR3, the DNA is TGTGCCAGCAGTGATATGGGACTAACTAATGAAAAACTGTTTTTT. This sequence encodes CASSDMGLTNEKLFF.

The chain joins TRBV7-2 to TRBJ2-7; D is ambiguous. Germline CDR1 is SGHTA and CDR2 is FQGNSA. V was shortened by 3 bases and J by 1 base, with 10 bases between the two germline ends. CDR3 length: 14 amino acids. In nucleotides, the CDR3 is TGTGCCAGCAGCTTTTCCCTGGAGTCCTACGAGCAGTACTTC. The encoded protein is CASSFSLESYEQYF.

V is TRBV6-1 and J is TRBJ1-4; D uncertain. V was shortened by 1 base and J by 7 bases, with 13 bases between the two germline ends. This CDR3 is 15 amino acids long. Per the germline V gene, CDR1 is MNHNS and CDR2 is SASEGT. For the CDR3, the DNA is TGTGCCAGCAGTGAAGGTAGCCCGGACGGTGAAAAACTGTTTTTT. Protein sequence: CASSEGSPDGEKLFF.

The table lists this clone with a count of one. The V gene is TRBV11-2, the J gene TRBJ1-6; 11 bases map to TRBD1. The CDR3 spans 15 residues. The trim removed 4 bases at V and 9 bases at J, leaving 5 bases unmatched. The germline V gene encodes CDR1 SGHAT and CDR2 FQNNGV. The CDR3 nucleotides read TGTGCCAGCAGCTCCTCCGGGACAGGGGGTTCACCCCTCCACTTT. Translating gives CASSSSGTGGSPLHF.